This T cell receptor (beta chain) was sequenced in a study of CD8 T cells in ankylosing spondylitis. This clonotype has a count of ten or more. TCRdb re-called the 5' RACE reads through MiXCR, storing one row per CDR3 protein. The table records more than 60,000 distinct CDR3 sequences, less than 6% of them present only once. This CDR3 spans 13 amino acids. Trimming stripped 3 bases from V and 7 bases from J, with 9 bases between. Germline loops: CDR1 SGHTA, CDR2 FQGTGA. The chain joins TRBV7-3 to TRBJ2-2; D gene ambiguous. The TCR originated in a male donor with ankylosing spondylitis or in good health (not recorded which). Material for sequencing was blood, either unsorted or a sorted T cell fraction (not recorded which). CDR3 protein: CASSFPGSGELFF. The CDR3 DNA sequence: TGTGCCAGCAGCTTCCCTGGAAGCGGGGAGCTGTTTTTT.